The 22 T cell receptor beta chains below come from one sample, sequenced in a study of cytomegalovirus exposure and HLA in healthy donors. This PCR relied on a set of 60 Vbeta primers and 13 Jbeta primers. The protocol was immunoSEQ multiplex PCR, while the TCRdb copy is restricted to in-frame clones and leaves out a portion. The sample records roughly 150,000 clones, 82% being singletons. The sequenced sample consisted of PBMCs. Receptors originate from a woman in her 50s in good health and CMV-seropositive.

The chain joins TRBV15 to TRBJ1-4, with D possibly matching TRBD1 (5 bases). Between the trimmed V and J ends, which lost 5 bases and 4 bases, there was a span of 11 bases. The CDR3 length is 14 residues. Germline CDR1 and CDR2: LNHNV and YYDKDF (reference sequence). The CDR3 DNA follows: TGTGCCACCAGCCCGGAGGGGAATAATGAAAAACTGTTTTTT. It encodes CATSPEGNNEKLFF.

The chain links TRBV13 to TRBJ2-3, with TRBD2 matching over 10 bases. The CDR3 is 15 amino acids. Unmatched junction bases numbered 5, after V lost 2 bases and J lost 6 bases. Germline values: CDR1 PRHDT, CDR2 FYEKMQ (reference sequence). CDR3 sequence: CASSLSGGADDTQYF. CDR3 in DNA: TGTGCCAGCAGCTTAAGCGGGGGGGCAGATGATACGCAGTATTTT.

This chain links TRBV7-9 with TRBJ2-1; no definite D call. The ends were cut back, 4 bases at V and 7 bases at J, with 8 bases in the middle. The germline V gene encodes CDR1 SEHNR and CDR2 FQNEAQ (reference sequence). The CDR3 covers 12 residues. The CDR3 sequence: CASSSFMNEQFF. DNA for the CDR3: TGTGCCAGCAGCTCGTTTATGAATGAGCAGTTCTTC.

The V call is TRBV6-1, the J call TRBJ2-1; 7 bases line up with TRBD2. The CDR3 length is 17 residues. Per the germline V gene, CDR1 is MNHNS and CDR2 is SASEGT. With 0 bases clipped from V and 3 bases from J, the junction kept 8 bases outside the gene matches. The CDR3, as DNA: TGTGCCAGCAGTGAAGCGACCGGGACTACATTCTACAATGAGCAGTTCTTC. Its translation is CASSEATGTTFYNEQFF.

The table lists this clone with a few counts. The V call is TRBV7-2, the J call TRBJ2-7, with 7 positions matching TRBD1. Per the germline V gene, CDR1 is SGHTA and CDR2 is FQGNSA. The CDR3 consists of 16 residues. J was trimmed by 0 bases and V by 0 bases; bases with no gene match: 5. CDR3 nucleotide sequence: TGTGCCAGCAGCTTAGCCCCGGGACAGACCTCCTACGAGCAGTACTTC. It specifies CASSLAPGQTSYEQYF.

V is TRBV9 and J is TRBJ1-2, with D possibly matching TRBD1 (6 bases). The length of the CDR3 is 14 residues. CDR1 SGDLS and CDR2 YYNGEE come from the germline V gene. V was shortened by 4 bases and J by 3 bases, with 13 bases between the two germline ends. This chain's CDR3 is CASSPQTGDYGYTF. CDR3 coding DNA: TGTGCCAGCAGCCCACAGACAGGAGACTATGGCTACACCTTC.

The CDR3 region has the DNA TGCGCCAGCAGCCAAGATTTCGGGAACACCGGGGAGCTGTTTTTT. It translates to CASSQDFGNTGELFF. V usage is TRBV4-3 and J usage is TRBJ2-2, with D unresolved. CDR3 length: 15 residues. Trimming stripped 0 bases from V and 1 base from J, with 6 bases between. Germline CDR1 LGHNA, CDR2 YSLEER.

The gene calls are TRBV4-3 and TRBJ2-1; the D is unclear. The V end was cut by 2 bases, the J end by 5 bases, with 13 bases between. The CDR3 runs to 15 residues. Germline CDR1 reads LGHNA; CDR2 reads YSLEER. CDR3 amino acids: CASSQIPIGDNEQFF. In DNA form, the CDR3 reads TGCGCCAGCAGCCAAATCCCCATCGGTGACAATGAGCAGTTCTTC.

This chain links TRBV19 with TRBJ2-3, with D tentatively TRBD2 (5 bases). From germline, CDR1 is LNHDA and CDR2 SQIVND (reference sequence). V lost 3 bases and J lost 0, with 16 bases in between. This CDR3 contains 17 residues. The CDR3 sequence is CASSIGAGGTSTDTQYF. The DNA of the CDR3 is TGTGCCAGTAGTATCGGTGCAGGAGGAACTAGCACAGATACGCAGTATTTT.

V and J are TRBV6-6 and TRBJ2-6, with 8 nucleotides matching TRBD2. The CDR3 spans 14 residues. Germline CDR1 and CDR2: MNHNY and SVGAGI (reference sequence). Unmatched junction bases numbered 3, after V lost 7 bases and J lost 4 bases. CDR3 coding DNA: TGTGCCAGCAAACTAGCGGAGGGGGCCAACGTCCTGACTTTC. Translating gives CASKLAEGANVLTF.

V usage is TRBV7-2 and J usage is TRBJ1-5; D uncertain. V gave up 5 bases and J gave up 2 bases, with 10 bases separating them. The CDR3 runs to 14 residues. Germline V lookup: CDR1 SGHTA, CDR2 FQGNSA. The CDR3 loop reads CASSPGSGNQPQHF. As DNA, the CDR3 is TGTGCCAGCAGCCCCGGGTCGGGCAATCAGCCCCAGCATTTT.

V gene TRBV9 combines with J gene TRBJ2-5, with 7 bases matching TRBD1. Germline loops: CDR1 SGDLS, CDR2 YYNGEE. The CDR3 is made up of 16 amino acids. V dropped 3 bases and J dropped 1; count of bases not matched to a gene: 9. As DNA, the CDR3 is TGTGCCAGCAGCGCGGTCCACGGGACAGTCCAAGAGACCCAGTACTTC. It yields the protein CASSAVHGTVQETQYF.

This clone was seen once. This chain connects TRBV18 to TRBJ1-1; no definite D call. The CDR3 loop spans 13 amino acids. Per germline, CDR1 KGHSH and CDR2 LQKENI. Between the trimmed V and J ends, which lost 0 bases and 6 bases, there was a span of 8 bases. CDR3 nucleotide sequence: TGTGCCAGCTCACCACCGGTACAGTCTGAAGCTTTCTTT. Encoded protein: CASSPPVQSEAFF. The full variable domain, with the rest looked up from reference TRBV18 and TRBJ1-1, is NAGVMQNPRHLVRRRGQEARLRCSPMKGHSHVYWYRQLPEEGLKFMVYLQKENIIDESGMPKERFSAEFPKEGPSILRIQQVVRGDSAAYFCASSPPVQSEAFFGQGTRLTVV.

DNA of the CDR3: TGTGCCTGGAGTGTCTCGCAGGACACTGAAGCTTTCTTT. This translates into CAWSVSQDTEAFF. The J gene is TRBJ1-1, the V gene TRBV30; no firm D call. The ends were cut back, 0 bases at V and 3 bases at J, with 8 bases in the middle. Germline CDR1 is GTSNPN and CDR2 is SVGIG (reference sequence). The CDR3 is 13 residues long. The whole variable domain, remainder taken from reference TRBV30 and TRBJ1-1, is SQTIHQWPATLVQPVGSPLSLECTVEGTSNPNLYWYRQAAGRGLQLLFYSVGIGQISSEVPQNLSASRPQDRQFILSSKKLLLSDSGFYLCAWSVSQDTEAFFGQGTRLTVV.

In the case of this clone: In the same sample, other DNA sequences code for this CDR3. The rearrangement links TRBV7-2 to TRBJ2-1; 11 positions agree with TRBD2. The trim removed 4 bases at V and 3 bases at J, leaving 2 bases unmatched. Germline CDR1 reads SGHTA; CDR2 reads FQGNSA. The CDR3 is 15 amino acids. CDR3 in amino acids: CASSSTSGGYNEQFF. The CDR3 region has the DNA TGTGCCAGCAGCTCTACTAGCGGGGGCTACAATGAGCAGTTCTTC.

The gene calls are TRBV19 and TRBJ2-7; D perhaps matches TRBD2 (6 bases). The CDR3 is made up of 12 amino acids. The V end was cut by 5 bases, the J end by 6 bases, with 11 bases between. CDR1 LNHDA and CDR2 SQIVND come from the germline V gene (reference sequence). The CDR3 here is CASSGGDPEQYF. In nucleotides, the CDR3 is TGTGCCAGTAGTGGAGGGGATCCCGAGCAGTACTTC.

The CDR3: CASSFPRGKVLDTQYF. In nucleotides, the CDR3 is TGTGCCAGCAGTTTCCCACGCGGGAAGGTTTTGGATACGCAGTATTTT. This sequence joins TRBV11-2 and TRBJ2-3; D possibly corresponds to TRBD2 (6 bases). V shed 6 bases and J shed 6 bases, with 22 bases lying between them. The CDR3 is 16 amino acids. Germline V gene sequence: CDR1 SGHAT, CDR2 FQNNGV.

This clone was found once. This same CDR3 is encoded by further DNA sequences in the sample. The chain recombines TRBV19 with TRBJ2-3; tentatively, D is TRBD2 (7 bases). V gave up 1 base and J gave up 6 bases, with 14 bases separating them. CDR1 LNHDA and CDR2 SQIVND come from the germline V gene (reference sequence). CDR3 length: 15 residues. Here the CDR3 reads CASSIAGGPTDTQYF. Written as DNA, the CDR3 is TGTGCCAGTAGTATAGCGGGGGGCCCAACGGATACGCAGTATTTT.

The chain has TRBV25-1 and TRBJ2-7; maybe TRBD1 (6 bases). Per the germline V gene, CDR1 is MGHDK and CDR2 is SYGVNS. The length of the CDR3 is 13 residues. V lost 5 bases, J lost 5 bases, and 13 bases lay in between. The CDR3 DNA is TGTGCCAGCAGTTCTCAGGGGATCCACGAGCAGTACTTC. It translates to CASSSQGIHEQYF.

This chain uses TRBV7-9 with TRBJ2-3; TRBD1 might be the D (6 bases). V was trimmed by 4 bases and J by 2 bases, leaving 16 bases between them. From germline, CDR1 is SEHNR and CDR2 FQNEAQ (reference sequence). CDR3 size: 16 residues. The CDR3 bases are TGTGCCAGCAGCTCCGGACAGATATTGAACACAGATACGCAGTATTTT. It specifies CASSSGQILNTDTQYF. Full variable domain (outside the CDR3, taken from reference TRBV7-9 and TRBJ2-3): DTGVSQNPRHKITKRGQNVTFRCDPISEHNRLYWYRQTLGQGPEFLTYFQNEAQLEKSRLLSDRFSAERPKGSFSTLEIQRTEQGDSAMYLCASSSGQILNTDTQYFGPGTRLTVL.

This chain connects TRBV12-5 to TRBJ2-1; the match to TRBD2 covers 11 bases. CDR3 length equals 20 residues. V gave up 6 bases and J gave up 1 base; unmatched junction bases: 17. The germline V gene has CDR1 LGHNT and CDR2 FRNRAP. Here the CDR3 reads CASGPSPLAGGTRSYNEQFF. The DNA of the CDR3 is TGTGCTAGTGGGCCCTCCCCGCTAGCGGGGGGAACACGATCCTACAATGAGCAGTTCTTC.

This sequence joins TRBV4-2 and TRBJ1-3; 9 bases fit TRBD1. Germline trimming cut 2 bases from V and 2 bases from J; bases unmatched to any gene: 4. This CDR3 comprises 16 residues. The germline V gene encodes CDR1 LGHNA and CDR2 YNFKEQ. CDR3 amino acids: CASSQLDRGTGNTIYF. The CDR3, as DNA: TGTGCCAGCAGCCAATTGGACAGGGGAACTGGAAACACCATATATTTT.